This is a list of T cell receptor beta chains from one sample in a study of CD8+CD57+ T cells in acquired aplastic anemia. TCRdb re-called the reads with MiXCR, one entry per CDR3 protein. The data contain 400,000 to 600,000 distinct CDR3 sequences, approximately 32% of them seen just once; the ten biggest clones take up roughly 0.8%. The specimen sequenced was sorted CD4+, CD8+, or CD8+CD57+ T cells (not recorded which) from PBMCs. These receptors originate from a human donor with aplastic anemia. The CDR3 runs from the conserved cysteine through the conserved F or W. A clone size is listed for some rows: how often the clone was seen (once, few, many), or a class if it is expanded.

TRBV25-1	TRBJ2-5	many	CASSYQETQYF
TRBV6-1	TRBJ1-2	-	CASTLGDDTNYGYTF
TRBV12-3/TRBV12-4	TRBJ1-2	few	CASSFGRTTYGYTF
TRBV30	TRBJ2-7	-	CAWSETQEQYF
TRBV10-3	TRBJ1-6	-	CASRGTGEVGSPLHF
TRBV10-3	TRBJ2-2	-	CAIATGNF
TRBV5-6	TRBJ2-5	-	CASSQLPRETQYF
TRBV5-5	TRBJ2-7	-	CASSLAGAGEYEQYF
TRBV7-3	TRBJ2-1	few	CASSLRLMGQSSYNEQFF
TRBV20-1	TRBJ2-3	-	CSAKDPTYTQYF
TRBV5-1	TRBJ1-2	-	CASSHGQGGHGYTF
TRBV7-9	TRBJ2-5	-	CASSQVGAGETQYF
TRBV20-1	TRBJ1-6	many	CSASDLNSSPLHF
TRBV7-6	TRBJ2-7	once	CASSLAGGLDEQYF
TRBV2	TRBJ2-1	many	CASRGDSYNEQFF
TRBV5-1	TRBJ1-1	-	CASTTEGFGTEAFF
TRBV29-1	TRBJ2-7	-	CSVEAPGLAGGRYEQYF
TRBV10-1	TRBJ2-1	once	CASSDNLGQYNEQFF
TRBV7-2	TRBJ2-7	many	CASSLGGVGYGQYF
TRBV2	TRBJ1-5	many	CASTRSDQPQHF
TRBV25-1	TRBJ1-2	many	CASSLTGESGYTF
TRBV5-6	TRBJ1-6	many	CASSLTQSSYNSPLHF
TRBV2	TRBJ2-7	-	CASSLRQGSGYEQYF
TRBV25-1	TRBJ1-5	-	CASSSPGQGEGQPQHF
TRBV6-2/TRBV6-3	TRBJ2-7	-	CASSYDGMRYEQYF
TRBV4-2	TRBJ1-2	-	CASSQDVVTEPFYTF
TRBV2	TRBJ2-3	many	CASSQGTASTDTQYF
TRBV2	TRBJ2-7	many	CASRGSDRGEQYF
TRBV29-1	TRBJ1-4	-	CSAVTGGASNEKLFF
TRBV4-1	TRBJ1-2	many	CASSQGPAQNYGYTF
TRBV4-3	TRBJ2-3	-	CASSQARTDTQYF
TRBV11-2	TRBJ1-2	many	CASSLRSGLGYTF
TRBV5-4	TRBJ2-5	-	CASSLVGEQETQYF
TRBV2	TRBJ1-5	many	CASSADNLGNQPQHF
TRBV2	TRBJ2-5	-	CASRALGNQETQYF
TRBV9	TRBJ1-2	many	CASSASGVTYGYTF
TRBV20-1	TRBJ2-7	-	CSATSGETYEQYF
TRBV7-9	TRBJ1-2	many	CASSETAGYTF
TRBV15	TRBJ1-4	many	CATSREALGKLFF
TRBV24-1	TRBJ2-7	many	CATSDSRTGMSSYEQYF
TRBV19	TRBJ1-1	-	CASSDPPVGNTEAFF
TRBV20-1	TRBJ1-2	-	CSARSLPDRGQESGYTF